The rows below give T cell receptor beta chains drawn from one sample of a study of post-analysis software for immune sequencing data. A single record per CDR3 protein comes from TCRdb applying MiXCR to the PCR reads. The sample shows around 180,000 distinct CDR3 sequences, approximately 30% of them seen only once. The sample was blood. The receptors here all came from a girl aged 5-17 years with multiple sclerosis. Each CDR3 is given with its conserved first and last residue. The order of the fields is V gene, D gene, clone size, J gene, CDR3 protein, CDR3 DNA. A D gene is named only where the DNA matches it firmly. The size field is filled for only some rows; it gives once, few, many or a size class.

v_call: TRBV4-1; d_call: .; clone_size: .; j_call: TRBJ2-7; cdr3_aa: CASDQGAALNYEQYF; cdr3_nt: TGCGCCAGCGACCAAGGTGCCGCCCTCAACTACGAGCAGTACTTC
v_call: TRBV7-8; d_call: .; clone_size: many; j_call: TRBJ2-6; cdr3_aa: CASSFQGGYSGANVLTF; cdr3_nt: TGTGCCAGCAGCTTTCAGGGGGGTTACTCTGGGGCCAACGTCCTGACTTTC
v_call: TRBV7-2; d_call: .; clone_size: many; j_call: TRBJ2-1; cdr3_aa: CASSAYGEQFF; cdr3_nt: TGTGCCAGCAGTGCGTACGGAGAGCAGTTCTTC
v_call: TRBV7-3; d_call: TRBD2; clone_size: .; j_call: TRBJ2-7; cdr3_aa: CASSASGGAQEQYF; cdr3_nt: TGTGCCAGCAGCGCTAGCGGGGGGGCCCAAGAGCAGTACTTC
v_call: TRBV21-1; d_call: .; clone_size: .; j_call: TRBJ2-7; cdr3_aa: CASSKLISRDRDSYEQYF; cdr3_nt: TGTGCCAGCAGCAAATTAATCTCTAGGGACAGGGACTCCTACGAGCAGTACTTC
v_call: TRBV18; d_call: TRBD2; clone_size: many; j_call: TRBJ2-5; cdr3_aa: CASSQGLAGVETQYF; cdr3_nt: TGTGCCAGCTCCCAAGGACTAGCGGGAGTGGAGACCCAGTACTTC
v_call: TRBV28; d_call: .; clone_size: many; j_call: TRBJ2-7; cdr3_aa: CASSTWTEGTYEQYF; cdr3_nt: TGTGCCAGCAGTACCTGGACAGAGGGCACCTACGAGCAGTACTTC
v_call: TRBV2; d_call: .; clone_size: .; j_call: TRBJ2-7; cdr3_aa: CASSEKNEQYF; cdr3_nt: TGTGCCAGCAGTGAGAAGAACGAGCAGTACTTC
v_call: TRBV29-1; d_call: .; clone_size: .; j_call: TRBJ1-1; cdr3_aa: CSVVRGMNTEAFF; cdr3_nt: TGCAGCGTTGTTAGGGGGATGAACACTGAAGCTTTCTTT
v_call: TRBV9; d_call: TRBD2; clone_size: many; j_call: TRBJ2-1; cdr3_aa: CASSLPTSGSSYNEQFF; cdr3_nt: TGTGCCAGCAGCCTCCCGACTAGCGGAAGCTCCTACAATGAGCAGTTCTTC
v_call: TRBV6-6; d_call: .; clone_size: .; j_call: TRBJ2-5; cdr3_aa: CASSRDSQEIQYF; cdr3_nt: TGTGCCAGCAGTCGAGACAGCCAAGAGATCCAGTACTTC
v_call: TRBV5-8; d_call: TRBD1; clone_size: few; j_call: TRBJ2-1; cdr3_aa: CASSQGTGSFNEQFF; cdr3_nt: TGTGCCAGCAGCCAAGGGACAGGGTCTTTCAATGAGCAGTTCTTC
v_call: TRBV6-5; d_call: .; clone_size: few; j_call: TRBJ1-1; cdr3_aa: CASSYSSLGLEAFF; cdr3_nt: TGTGCCAGCAGTTACTCGAGTTTGGGTCTAGAAGCTTTCTTT
v_call: TRBV14; d_call: TRBD1; clone_size: .; j_call: TRBJ2-1; cdr3_aa: CASSRARGLAFEFF; cdr3_nt: TGTGCCAGCAGCCGCGCCAGGGGGCTAGCTTTTGAGTTCTTC
v_call: TRBV29-1; d_call: .; clone_size: few; j_call: TRBJ2-7; cdr3_aa: CSVVSQGGYEQYF; cdr3_nt: TGCAGCGTTGTGTCCCAGGGGGGGTACGAGCAGTACTTC
v_call: TRBV27; d_call: TRBD1; clone_size: many; j_call: TRBJ2-7; cdr3_aa: CASARQGHSYEQYF; cdr3_nt: TGTGCCAGCGCCCGACAGGGACACTCCTACGAGCAGTACTTC